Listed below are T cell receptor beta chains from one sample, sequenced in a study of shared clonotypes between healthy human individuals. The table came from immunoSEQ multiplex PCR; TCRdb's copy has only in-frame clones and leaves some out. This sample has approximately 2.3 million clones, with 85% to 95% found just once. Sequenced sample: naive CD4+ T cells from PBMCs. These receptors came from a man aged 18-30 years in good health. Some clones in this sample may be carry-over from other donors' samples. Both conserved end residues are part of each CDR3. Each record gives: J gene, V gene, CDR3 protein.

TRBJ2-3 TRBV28 CASSLPLGTQYF
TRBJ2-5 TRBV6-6 CASNSLVGDQETQYF
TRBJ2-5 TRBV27 CASSLSGRAQETQYF
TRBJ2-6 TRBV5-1 CASSSDSGANVLTF
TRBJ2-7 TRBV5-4 CASSPRTGQGMNEQYF
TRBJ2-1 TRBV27 CASSVTGYNEQFF
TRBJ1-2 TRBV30 CAWRYADSRYGYTF
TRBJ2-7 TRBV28 CASSKKYEQYF
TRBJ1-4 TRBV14 CASSQGTGFEKLFF
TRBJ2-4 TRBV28 CASRAKGIQYF
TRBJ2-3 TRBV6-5 CASSYSFSGDTQYF
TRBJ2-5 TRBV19 CASSREETQYF
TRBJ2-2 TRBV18 CASSPESGVGELFF
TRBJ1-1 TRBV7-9 CASSLGLAGGNTEAFF
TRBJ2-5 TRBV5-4 CASSPWGGWVTQYF
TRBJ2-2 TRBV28 CASRATPGQGVNTGELFF
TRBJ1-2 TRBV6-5 CASSPGQGFGDGYTF
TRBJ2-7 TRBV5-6 CASSPTGSTYEQYF
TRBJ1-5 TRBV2 CASGRGNQPQHF
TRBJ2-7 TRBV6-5 CASRAREGTPYEQYF
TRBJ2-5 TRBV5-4 CASRPSRSPETQYF
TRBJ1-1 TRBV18 CASRQGLNTEAFF
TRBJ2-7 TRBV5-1 CASSPSPGLAGYEQYF
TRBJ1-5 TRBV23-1 CASSQSRGNIYSNQPQHF
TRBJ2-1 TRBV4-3 CASSQDLGGLKYEQFF
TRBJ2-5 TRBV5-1 CASSSGLAGEETQYF
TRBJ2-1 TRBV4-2 CASSQGGTLLHEQFF
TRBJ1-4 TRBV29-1 CSVLRQANEKLFF